These 20 T cell receptor beta chains were sequenced from one sample in a study of blood T cell repertoires in COVID-19. The assay was immunoSEQ multiplex PCR, and TCRdb's table has in-frame clones only and misses some. The table includes roughly 360,000 clones, over 75% detected once. What was sequenced was PBMCs or T cells enriched from blood (not recorded which). These receptors came from a woman aged 25 to 39 with acute COVID-19.

This chain links TRBV18 with TRBJ2-1; 9 bases are a match to TRBD2. Germline CDR1 reads KGHSH; CDR2 reads LQKENI. The CDR3 loop spans 16 amino acids. Germline trimming cut 3 bases from V and 0 bases from J; bases unmatched to any gene: 3. The CDR3 loop is CASSPEGLASYNEQFF. In DNA, the CDR3 is TGTGCCAGCTCACCGGAGGGACTAGCCTCCTACAATGAGCAGTTCTTC.

This chain joins TRBV19 and TRBJ1-1, with D perhaps matching TRBD1 (5 bases). CDR3 size: 14 residues. Germline V gene data show CDR1 as LNHDA and CDR2 as SQIVND (reference sequence). Trimming took off 6 bases at V and 4 bases at J, with 15 bases between the two ends. As DNA, the CDR3 is TGTGCCAGTAGCCTTGGGGGGGAGCTCACTGAAGCTTTCTTT. This gives the protein CASSLGGELTEAFF.

The rearrangement uses TRBV4-1 and TRBJ2-1; D may be TRBD1 (6 bases). This CDR3 region has 14 residues. V lost 2 bases and J 12 bases, leaving 17 bases between the germline ends. Looked up from germline, CDR1 is MGHRA and CDR2 is YSYEKL. CDR3 region: CASSQPGTNTGQFF. The CDR3 DNA sequence: TGCGCCAGCAGCCAACCAGGGACAAATACGGGGCAGTTCTTC.

V usage is TRBV7-6 and J usage is TRBJ1-5, with D unresolved. The ends were cut back, 1 base at V and 6 bases at J, with 10 bases in the middle. The CDR3 has 14 amino acids. Germline values: CDR1 SGHVS, CDR2 FNYEAQ. CDR3 coding DNA: TGTGCCAGCAGCTTAGGGGCAGTCAGTCAGCCCCAGCATTTT. Translation: CASSLGAVSQPQHF.

The chain has TRBV18 and TRBJ1-4, with D possibly being TRBD1 (6 bases). CDR3 length equals 16 residues. The V gene lost 2 bases and the J gene lost 5 bases, with 15 bases spanning the gap. The V gene's germline CDR1 is KGHSH and CDR2 LQKENI. The CDR3 protein is CASSPVEGRGNEKLFF. In DNA form, the CDR3 reads TGTGCCAGCTCACCAGTCGAAGGGAGGGGGAATGAAAAACTGTTTTTT.

The rearrangement uses TRBV5-4 and TRBJ2-1, with a possible D match to TRBD1 (6 bases). The CDR3 runs to 14 residues. CDR1 and CDR2 (germline): SGHNT, YYREEE (reference sequence). Trimming stripped 5 bases from V and 9 bases from J, with 18 bases between. CDR3 in amino acids: CASSKQGTSTEQFF. The CDR3 nucleotides read TGTGCCAGCAGTAAACAGGGAACCTCTACTGAGCAGTTCTTC.

This rearrangement joins TRBV28 to TRBJ2-5; the match to TRBD1 covers 8 bases. V shed 5 bases and J 2 bases; nucleotides not matched to a gene: 4. CDR3 length: 14 amino acids. Germline CDR1 MDHEN, CDR2 SYDVKM. The CDR3, as DNA: TGTGCCAGCAGTACGAGACAGGGGCAAGAGACCCAGTACTTC. This translates into CASSTRQGQETQYF.

The CDR3 region is CSVVPGWGDGYTF. The CDR3 region has the DNA TGCAGCGTTGTACCCGGCTGGGGAGATGGCTACACCTTC. The chain combines TRBV29-1 with TRBJ1-2, with unresolved D. Germline CDR1 is SQVTM and CDR2 is ANQGSEA. Trimming removed 4 bases from V and 6 bases from J, with 15 bases in between. The CDR3 loop spans 13 amino acids.

The chain carries TRBV2 and TRBJ1-1; D gene unclear. V was cut by 7 bases and J by 7 bases, with 10 bases left in between. The CDR3 is 11 residues long. Germline V CDR1 and CDR2: SNHLY, FYNNEI. Written as DNA, the CDR3 is TGTGCCAGCATTTCACGGTTTGAAGCTTTCTTT. This codes for CASISRFEAFF. Based on the CDR3 plus reference TRBV2 and TRBJ1-1, the full variable domain is EPEVTQTPSHQVTQMGQEVILRCVPISNHLYFYWYRQILGQKVEFLVSFYNNEISEKSEIFDDQFSVERPDGSNFTLKIRSTKLEDSAMYFCASISRFEAFFGQGTRLTVV.

This rearrangement joins TRBV18 to TRBJ1-6; unclear D gene. This CDR3 contains 13 residues. CDR1 KGHSH and CDR2 LQKENI come from the germline V gene. V lost 6 bases and J 3 bases, leaving 6 bases between the germline ends. The CDR3 spells CASSPNYNSPLHF. Here the CDR3 DNA reads TGTGCCAGCTCCCCTAACTATAATTCACCCCTCCACTTT.

The V gene is TRBV24-1, the J gene TRBJ2-2; TRBD1 matches at 8 bases. Germline trimming cut 2 bases from V and 5 bases from J; bases unmatched to any gene: 3. CDR1 is KGHDR and CDR2 is SFDVKD in the germline V gene. The CDR3 consists of 15 residues. CDR3 amino acids: CATSDWGQVTGELFF. The CDR3 bases are TGTGCCACCAGTGATTGGGGACAGGTGACCGGGGAGCTGTTTTTT.

The rearrangement links TRBV11-2 to TRBJ2-1; TRBD1 matches 8 bases. CDR1 and CDR2 from the germline V gene are SGHAT and FQNNGV. This CDR3 region has 15 residues. V lost 5 bases, J lost 8 bases, and 11 bases stayed unmatched. The CDR3 sequence is CASSPRDRPLYEQFF. CDR3 DNA sequence: TGTGCCAGCAGCCCCCGGGACAGGCCCCTCTATGAGCAGTTCTTC. The full variable domain, in which reference TRBV11-2 and TRBJ2-1 provide the parts outside the CDR3, is EAGVAQSPRYKIIEKRQSVAFWCNPISGHATLYWYQQILGQGPKLLIQFQNNGVVDDSQLPKDRFSAERLKGVDSTLKIQPAKLEDSAVYLCASSPRDRPLYEQFFGPGTRLTVL.

The chain joins TRBV27 to TRBJ2-3; D is unclear. The CDR3 consists of 13 residues. Germline values: CDR1 MNHEY, CDR2 SMNVEV (reference sequence). V was trimmed by 3 bases and J by 0 bases, leaving 4 bases between them. The CDR3: CASSFESTDTQYF. In nucleotides, the CDR3 is TGTGCCAGCAGTTTCGAGAGCACAGATACGCAGTATTTT.

This sequence joins TRBV6-2 or TRBV6-3 and TRBJ2-1; TRBD2 matches 8 bases. V trimming: 5 bases; J trimming: 3 bases; junction bases outside the gene matches: 9. CDR3 length: 16 amino acids. The germline V gene has CDR1 MNHEY and CDR2 SVGEGT. CDR3 region: CASSPLTGGYYNEQFF. CDR3 bases: TGTGCCAGCAGTCCCCTCACGGGGGGGTACTACAATGAGCAGTTCTTC.

This rearrangement joins TRBV27 to TRBJ2-7; 8 nucleotides align to TRBD1. Per the germline V gene, CDR1 is MNHEY and CDR2 is SMNVEV (reference sequence). With 3 bases clipped from V and 2 bases from J, the junction kept 3 bases outside the gene matches. The CDR3 runs to 14 residues. The CDR3 loop is CASSFRTGTYEQYF. In DNA form, the CDR3 reads TGTGCCAGCAGTTTCCGGACAGGGACCTACGAGCAGTACTTC.

On this clone itself: Other nucleotide sequences from this sample produce the same CDR3. The chain carries TRBV24-1 and TRBJ2-2, with 8 bases fitting TRBD1. The CDR3 spans 13 residues. Germline-derived CDR1 and CDR2 are KGHDR and SFDVKD. Trimming at V came to 9 bases and at J to 1 base, leaving 0 bases not matched to a gene. As DNA, the CDR3 is TGTGCCACCGGGACAGGGAACACCGGGGAGCTGTTTTTT. Protein product: CATGTGNTGELFF.

This chain joins TRBV9 and TRBJ1-5; D unresolved. The germline CDR1 and CDR2 sequences are SGDLS and YYNGEE. V lost 4 bases and J 0 bases, leaving 8 bases between the germline ends. The CDR3 is 14 residues long. CDR3 protein: CASSPGNSNQPQHF. CDR3 DNA: TGTGCCAGCAGCCCCGGGAATAGCAATCAGCCCCAGCATTTT. Based on the CDR3 plus reference TRBV9 and TRBJ1-5, the full variable domain is DSGVTQTPKHLITATGQRVTLRCSPRSGDLSVYWYQQSLDQGLQFLIQYYNGEERAKGNILERFSAQQFPDLHSELNLSSLELGDSALYFCASSPGNSNQPQHFGDGTRLSIL.

V gene TRBV18 combines with J gene TRBJ1-2; TRBD1 is a possible D gene (6 bases). The V end lost 2 bases, the J end lost 7 bases, and 17 bases lay between the germline ends. There are 15 residues in the CDR3. Germline CDR1 and CDR2: KGHSH and LQKENI. CDR3 bases: TGTGCCAGCTCACCAAATACAGGGCAGGGTGGTGGCTACACCTTC. This translates into CASSPNTGQGGGYTF.

The genes are TRBV4-3 and TRBJ1-4; D gene unclear. Germline CDR1 reads LGHNA; CDR2 reads YSLEER. Trimming cost V 6 bases and J 7 bases, with 18 bases left between them. The CDR3 is 15 amino acids. CDR3 sequence: CASSLRAVPGEKLFF. CDR3 nucleotides: TGCGCCAGCAGTTTGCGAGCGGTTCCCGGTGAAAAACTGTTTTTT.

The V gene is TRBV9, the J gene TRBJ2-3; 9 nucleotides align to TRBD2. The germline V gene encodes CDR1 SGDLS and CDR2 YYNGEE. V lost 3 bases to trimming and J lost 1 base; unmatched junction nucleotides: 6. The CDR3 has 16 residues. The CDR3 bases are TGTGCCAGCAGCGCAGGACTAGCGTTCGGCACAGATACGCAGTATTTT. This sequence encodes CASSAGLAFGTDTQYF. Together with reference TRBV9 and TRBJ2-3, the CDR3 gives the full variable domain: DSGVTQTPKHLITATGQRVTLRCSPRSGDLSVYWYQQSLDQGLQFLIQYYNGEERAKGNILERFSAQQFPDLHSELNLSSLELGDSALYFCASSAGLAFGTDTQYFGPGTRLTVL.